The 9 T cell receptor beta chains below come from one sample, sequenced in a study of T cell clonotyping in hematopoietic cell transplantation. The protocol was immunoSEQ multiplex PCR, while the TCRdb copy is restricted to in-frame clones and leaves out a portion. The table has nearly 70,000 clones, 85% to 95% seen once. Input material: peripheral blood mononuclear cells. The receptors stem from a man aged 50 or older in good health. Some clones in this sample may be carry-over from other donors' samples.

V is TRBV2 and J is TRBJ1-1; tentatively, D is TRBD1 (6 bases). This CDR3 comprises 13 residues. Per germline, CDR1 SNHLY and CDR2 FYNNEI. V was shortened by 6 bases and J by 4 bases, with 12 bases between the two germline ends. CDR3 nucleotides: TGTGCCAGCAGAGTCAGGGGTCCCACTGAAGCTTTCTTT. Encoded protein: CASRVRGPTEAFF. Complete variable domain (other parts from reference TRBV2 and TRBJ1-1): EPEVTQTPSHQVTQMGQEVILRCVPISNHLYFYWYRQILGQKVEFLVSFYNNEISEKSEIFDDQFSVERPDGSNFTLKIRSTKLEDSAMYFCASRVRGPTEAFFGQGTRLTVV.

The rearrangement links TRBV30 to TRBJ2-1, with D possibly matching TRBD2 (5 bases). The V gene lost 8 bases and the J gene lost 8 bases, with 13 bases spanning the gap. CDR1 and CDR2 (germline): GTSNPN, SVGIG (reference sequence). This CDR3 is built from 11 residues. CDR3: CATEVRDEQFF. CDR3 sequence (DNA): TGTGCCACGGAGGTTAGGGATGAGCAGTTCTTC.

The chain is built from TRBV6-6 and TRBJ1-2; D is possibly TRBD1 (5 bases). Per germline, CDR1 MNHNY and CDR2 SVGAGI (reference sequence). Trimming took off 2 bases at V and 8 bases at J, with 18 bases between the two ends. There are 15 residues in the CDR3. DNA of the CDR3: TGTGCCAGCAGTTACGAGGGCAGGGAGACTAACGGCTACACCTTC. Residues: CASSYEGRETNGYTF.

The J gene is TRBJ1-1, the V gene TRBV19; D is uncertain. This CDR3 is 12 amino acids long. Looked up from germline, CDR1 is LNHDA and CDR2 is SQIVND (reference sequence). Trimming left V 1 base short and J 5 bases short, with 5 bases between. The CDR3: CASSIGRTEAFF. Written as DNA, the CDR3 is TGTGCCAGTAGTATAGGAAGGACTGAAGCTTTCTTT.

This clone was seen only once. The chain recombines TRBV5-4 with TRBJ2-3, with 7 bases aligning to TRBD1. The CDR3 totals 16 residues. Germline V CDR1 and CDR2: SGHNT, YYREEE (reference sequence). Losses at the gene ends were 0 bases for V and 1 base for J; bases not matched to a gene: 5. CDR3 in amino acids: CASSLGLDRGTDTQYF. The CDR3 DNA is TGTGCCAGCAGCTTGGGTTTAGACAGGGGCACAGATACGCAGTATTTT.

The gene calls are TRBV29-1 and TRBJ2-7; D gene uncertain. The CDR3 runs 11 residues. V shed 5 bases and J shed 4 bases, with 9 bases lying between them. Germline V gives CDR1 SQVTM, CDR2 ANQGSEA. The CDR3, as DNA: TGCAGCGTTAGAACAGATTACGAGCAGTACTTC. Amino acids: CSVRTDYEQYF.

The genes are TRBV9 and TRBJ1-4; maybe TRBD1 (5 bases). Germline CDR1 reads SGDLS; CDR2 reads YYNGEE. This CDR3 comprises 15 residues. Trimming left V 2 bases short and J 0 bases short, with 8 bases between. As DNA, the CDR3 is TGTGCCAGCAGCGTCGGGGGGGCAACTAATGAAAAACTGTTTTTT. Its protein product is CASSVGGATNEKLFF.

The chain carries TRBV5-1 and TRBJ2-7, with a weak D call TRBD1 (6 bases). Germline CDR1 reads SGHRS; CDR2 reads YFSETQ. V dropped 3 bases and J dropped 1 base, with 11 bases sitting between them. This CDR3 spans 14 amino acids. CDR3 sequence: CASSSEGQSYEQYF. Written as DNA, the CDR3 is TGCGCCAGCAGCTCGGAAGGACAGTCCTACGAGCAGTACTTC.

The chain uses TRBV7-2 and TRBJ1-2, with a tentative D call TRBD1 (6 bases). V dropped 5 bases and J dropped 6 bases, with 19 bases sitting between them. The length of the CDR3 is 15 residues. The germline V gene encodes CDR1 SGHTA and CDR2 FQGNSA. CDR3 coding DNA: TGTGCCAGCAGCATTACACGGACAGCCTCCAATGGCTACACCTTC. The encoded protein is CASSITRTASNGYTF.